Included here is one T cell receptor (beta chain) sequence, with context. Its antigen is undetermined. V was trimmed by 6 bases and J by 6 bases, leaving 21 bases between them. This CDR3 is 15 amino acids long. Germline CDR1 and CDR2: ENHRY and SYGVKD. Only Caucasian adults living in Nashville, Tennessee served as donors. Deep-level running was used for the assay. Profiled with immunoSEQ multiplex PCR; TCRdb holds only in-frame clones, not every one. The data show 2.3 million or so clones, 85% to 95% seen once. This sample is part of a study of shared clonotypes between healthy human individuals. The overall study: Every donor yielded three CD4 naive, three CD4 memory, two CD8 naive and one CD8 memory plate.

Study-wide points: An expected dependence of interdonor clonotype sharing on sequencing depth was noted.

The sequence was obtained from a young man in good health. Some clones in this sample may be carry-over from other donors' samples. The specimen sequenced was naive CD4+ T cells from PBMCs. Stated subset: CD45RA+ positively selected. The V gene is TRBV10-3, the J gene TRBJ2-7; perhaps TRBD2 as D (6 bases). The CDR3 DNA sequence: TGTGCCATCAGGGGGAGCACAGGCGGGGCTCTCGAGCAGTACTTC. This gives the protein CAIRGSTGGALEQYF.